This T cell receptor beta chain was retrieved from a study of T cells after yellow fever vaccination (dated by TCRdb to the late 2010s). Study-wide context: Libraries from fractions with low cell numbers were prepared with the SMART-Seq v4 Ultra Low Input RNA kit. Bulk TCR alpha and beta repertoires were sequenced longitudinally to track T-cell clones before and after primary and booster YFV17D yellow fever vaccination. Two healthy male donors, one aged 18 to 30 and one aged 30 to 40 years, were included in the cohort. Blood was drawn at multiple timepoints before and after primary and secondary immunization, with bulk PBMC replicates and cell subsets isolated. What the study reported, not specific to this receptor: Computational filtering was needed because FACS-sorted repertoires could contain abundant contaminating clonotypes from the bulk population. Most clones expanded after primary vaccination (96% of CD4 and 88% of CD8) were re-detected after the booster, suggesting that broad memory maintenance occurred. The secondary T-cell response was found to be weaker but faster than the primary response, with a peak reached on day 5 rather than on day 15. Because only a couple of donors were included in the study, the extent to which the findings can be generalized is limited. A small fraction of clonotypes showed up in both the CD4 and CD8 compartments, probably as a result of convergent recombination.

This clonotype came up many times. What antigen it recognizes has not been identified. No base-level quality is on record; no much larger clone is a single base apart. Synthesis of TCR cDNA relied on 5'RACE template switching, a step that introduced a universal primer site along with unique molecular identifiers. Priming of cDNA synthesis was performed from both the TCR alpha and TCR beta constant segments. Libraries were amplified in two PCR steps, with sample barcodes and sequencing adapters added in the second step. Libraries were sequenced on Illumina HiSeq 2500 (2x100 bp) or NovaSeq (2x150 bp). On the authors' methods: MIGEC handled demultiplexing of reads and collapsing into UMI consensus sequences, while MiXCR performed V(D)J alignment. Clonotypes responding to the vaccine were identified with edgeR on replicate PBMC samples, with the criteria of FDR below 0.01 and a log2 fold change above 5 up to day 15. Each bulk clonotype received a CD4 or CD8 identity based on whether the sequenced CD4 or CD8 repertoire contained that clonotype at higher abundance. TCRdb trimmed public reads at Q25 via fastp, called clones via MiXCR and kept in-frame beta chains. Under each unique CDR3 protein, matching rows form one entry showing the most common genes and DNA. TCRdb's processing, not the authors' own work, is the source of the V and J calls. The sample records 300,000 to 450,000 distinct CDR3 sequences, roughly 8% of which are singletons. The ten largest clones take up under 20% of the sample.

This specimen's treatment or condition label, per the study, means: live attenuated yellow fever vaccine strain. At every blood-draw timepoint, two biological replicates of bulk PBMCs were collected. A standard Ficoll-Paque protocol was used to isolate PBMCs from peripheral blood. TriZol was used to extract RNA from bulk PBMCs, from CD4 and CD8 fractions, and from dextramer-positive and dextramer-negative fractions. The CDR3 goes from the cysteine to the phenylalanine over 13 residues. Only CDR3 DNA is held: 39 bases, read in frame from base 1. Looking up the germline V gene yields CDR1 SQVTM and CDR2 ANQGSEA. V and J lose 4 bases and 0 bases, and a span of 7 bases separates them.

The sequence derives from a man in his late teens or twenties who received the YFV17D yellow fever vaccine. The rearrangement combines TRBV29-1 with TRBJ1-5, and possibly TRBD1, on 5 matching bases. The sample here was PBMCs, taken about 49 days after the first yellow fever vaccination. In nucleotides, the sequence is TGCAGCGTTGCGACAGTTAGCAATCAGCCCCAGCATTTT. Its protein is CSVATVSNQPQHF. Where the CDR3 stops, the reference TRBV29-1 and TRBJ1-5 genes take over; the full variable domain is SAVISQKPSRDICQRGTSLTIQCQVDSQVTMMFWYRQQPGQSLTLIATANQGSEATYESGFVIDKFPISRPNLTFSTLTVSNMSPEDSSIYLCSVATVSNQPQHFGDGTRLSIL.